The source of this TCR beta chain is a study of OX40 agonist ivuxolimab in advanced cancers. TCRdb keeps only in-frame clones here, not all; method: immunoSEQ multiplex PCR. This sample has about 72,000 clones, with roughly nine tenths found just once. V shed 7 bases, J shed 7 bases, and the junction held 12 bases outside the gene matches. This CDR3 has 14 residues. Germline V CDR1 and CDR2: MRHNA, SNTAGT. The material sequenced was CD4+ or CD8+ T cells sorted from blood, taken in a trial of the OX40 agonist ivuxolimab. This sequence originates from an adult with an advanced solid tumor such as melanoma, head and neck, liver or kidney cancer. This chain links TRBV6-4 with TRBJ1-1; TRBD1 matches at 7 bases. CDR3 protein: CASKIDRVAIEAFF. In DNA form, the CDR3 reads TGTGCCAGCAAGATCGACAGGGTAGCGATTGAAGCTTTCTTT.